This T cell receptor beta chain was recorded in a study of cytotoxic CD8 clonotypes in ibrutinib-treated CLL. On this clone: Its target is unknown.

The V end lost 1 base, the J end lost 3 bases, and 10 bases lay between the germline ends. The CDR3 spans 15 residues. From germline, CDR1 is MGHRA and CDR2 YSYEKL. Overall study results and limits: Upon ibrutinib response clonality rose, and upon progression it fell back toward baseline. The times at which samples were taken varied between sustained-remission and progressing patients. Baseline values of clonality outstripped age-matched healthy donors and followed circulating CD8+ T-cell counts. The study found public clonotypes uncommon, contracting or stable on treatment.

This table comes from immunoSEQ multiplex PCR, and its TCRdb copy is limited to in-frame clones, with some not included. Of 140,000 to 150,000 clones detected, roughly three quarters appear once; the ten largest clones hold approximately 5.1%. V and J are TRBV4-1 and TRBJ2-4; perhaps TRBD1 as D (5 bases). This sample comprised PBMCs, obtained after 24 months of ibrutinib treatment. This receptor was obtained from a human donor with chronic lymphocytic leukemia. The DNA of the CDR3 is TGCGCCAGCAGCCAAGGTTGGGGCAGCAAAAACATTCAGTACTTC. Encoded protein: CASSQGWGSKNIQYF.